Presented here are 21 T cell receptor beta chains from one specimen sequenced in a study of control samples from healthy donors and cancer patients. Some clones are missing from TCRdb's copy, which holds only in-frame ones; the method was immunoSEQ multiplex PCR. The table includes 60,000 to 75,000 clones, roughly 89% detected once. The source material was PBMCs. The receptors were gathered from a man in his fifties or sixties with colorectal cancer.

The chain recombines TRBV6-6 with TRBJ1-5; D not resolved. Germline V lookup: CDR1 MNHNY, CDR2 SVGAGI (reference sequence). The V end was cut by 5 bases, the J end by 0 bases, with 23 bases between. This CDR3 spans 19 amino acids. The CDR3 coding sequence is TGTGCCAGCAGTCCCTCTTTGGAGAACGTGCCGTATAGCAATCAGCCCCAGCATTTT. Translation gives CASSPSLENVPYSNQPQHF.

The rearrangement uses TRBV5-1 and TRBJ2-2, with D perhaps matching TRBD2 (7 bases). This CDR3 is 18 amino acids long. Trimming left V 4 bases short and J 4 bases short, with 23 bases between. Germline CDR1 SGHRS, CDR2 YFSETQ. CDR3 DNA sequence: TGCGCCAGCAGCCACGGGGGGCGGGGACGCGGTTCCACCGGGGAGCTGTTTTTT. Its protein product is CASSHGGRGRGSTGELFF.

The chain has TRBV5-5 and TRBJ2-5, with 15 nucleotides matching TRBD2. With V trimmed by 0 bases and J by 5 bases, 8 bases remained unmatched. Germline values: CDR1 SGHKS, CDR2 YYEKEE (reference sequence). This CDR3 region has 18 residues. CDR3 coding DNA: TGTGCCAGCAGCTTGGGGCGGACTAGCGGGGGGGCAGTGGAGACCCAGTACTTC. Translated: CASSLGRTSGGAVETQYF.

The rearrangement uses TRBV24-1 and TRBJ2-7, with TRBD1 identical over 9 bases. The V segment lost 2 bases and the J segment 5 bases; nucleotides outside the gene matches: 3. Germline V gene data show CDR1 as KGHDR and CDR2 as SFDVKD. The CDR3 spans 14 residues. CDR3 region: CATSDSDRGHEQYF. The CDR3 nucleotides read TGTGCCACCAGTGATTCGGACAGGGGCCACGAGCAGTACTTC.

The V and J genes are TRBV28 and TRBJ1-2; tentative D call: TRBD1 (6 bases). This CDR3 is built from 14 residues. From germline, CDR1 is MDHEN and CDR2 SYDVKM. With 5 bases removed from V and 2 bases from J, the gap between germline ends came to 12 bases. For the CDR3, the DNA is TGTGCCAGCAGTCAAGGGGGACGGAACTATGGCTACACCTTC. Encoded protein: CASSQGGRNYGYTF.

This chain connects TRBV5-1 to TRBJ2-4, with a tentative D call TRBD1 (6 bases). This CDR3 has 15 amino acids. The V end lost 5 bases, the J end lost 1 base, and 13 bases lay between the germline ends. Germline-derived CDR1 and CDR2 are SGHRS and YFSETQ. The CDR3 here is CASSKQGEAKNIQYF. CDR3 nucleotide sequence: TGCGCCAGCAGTAAACAGGGCGAGGCCAAAAACATTCAGTACTTC. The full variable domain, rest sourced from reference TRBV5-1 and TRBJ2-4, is KAGVTQTPRYLIKTRGQQVTLSCSPISGHRSVSWYQQTPGQGLQFLFEYFSETQRNKGNFPGRFSGRQFSNSRSEMNVSTLELGDSALYLCASSKQGEAKNIQYFGAGTRLSVL.

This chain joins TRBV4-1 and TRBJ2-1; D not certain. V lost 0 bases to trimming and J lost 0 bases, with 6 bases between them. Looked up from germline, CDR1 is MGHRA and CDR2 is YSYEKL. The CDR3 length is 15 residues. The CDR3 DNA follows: TGCGCCAGCAGCCAAGAAGGAAGCTCCTACAATGAGCAGTTCTTC. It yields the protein CASSQEGSSYNEQFF.

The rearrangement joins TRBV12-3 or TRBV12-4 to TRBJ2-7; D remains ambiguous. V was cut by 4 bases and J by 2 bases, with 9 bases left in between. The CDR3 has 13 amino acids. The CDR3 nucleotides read TGTGCCAGCAGTTCCCCAAGAACCTACGAGCAGTACTTC. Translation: CASSSPRTYEQYF.

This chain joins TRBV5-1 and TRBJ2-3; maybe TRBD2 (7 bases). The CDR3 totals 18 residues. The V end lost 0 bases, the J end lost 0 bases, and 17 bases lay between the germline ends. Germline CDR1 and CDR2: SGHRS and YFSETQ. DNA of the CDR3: TGCGCCAGCAGCTTGGTCCCCGGGGGGCGAACTAGCACAGATACGCAGTATTTT. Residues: CASSLVPGGRTSTDTQYF.

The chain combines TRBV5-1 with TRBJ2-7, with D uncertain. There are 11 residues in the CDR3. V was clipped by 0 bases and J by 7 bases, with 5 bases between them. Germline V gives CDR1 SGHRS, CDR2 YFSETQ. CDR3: CASSLDGEQYF. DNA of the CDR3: TGCGCCAGCAGCTTGGACGGGGAGCAGTACTTC. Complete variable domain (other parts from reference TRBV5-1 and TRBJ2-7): KAGVTQTPRYLIKTRGQQVTLSCSPISGHRSVSWYQQTPGQGLQFLFEYFSETQRNKGNFPGRFSGRQFSNSRSEMNVSTLELGDSALYLCASSLDGEQYFGPGTRLTVT.

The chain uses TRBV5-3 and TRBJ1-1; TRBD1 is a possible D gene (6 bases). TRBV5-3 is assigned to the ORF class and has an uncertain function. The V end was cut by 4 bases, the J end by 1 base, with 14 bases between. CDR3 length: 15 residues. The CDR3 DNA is TGTGCCAGAAGCGTAGAACAGGGACCGAACACTGAAGCTTTCTTT. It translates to CARSVEQGPNTEAFF.

CDR3 sequence: CASSLVPGAQETQYF. CDR3 sequence (DNA): TGCGCCAGCAGCTTGGTTCCAGGGGCCCAAGAGACCCAGTACTTC. The V and J genes are TRBV5-1 and TRBJ2-5; perhaps TRBD1 as D (6 bases). The V and J ends lost 0 bases and 1 base respectively, with 10 bases between them. The germline CDR1 and CDR2 sequences are SGHRS and YFSETQ. The CDR3 has 15 residues.

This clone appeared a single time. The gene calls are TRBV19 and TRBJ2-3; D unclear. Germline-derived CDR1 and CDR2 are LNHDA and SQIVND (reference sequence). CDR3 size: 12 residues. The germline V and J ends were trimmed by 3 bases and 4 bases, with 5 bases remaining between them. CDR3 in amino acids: CASSIRPDTQYF. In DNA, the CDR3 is TGTGCCAGTAGTATTCGACCAGATACGCAGTATTTT.

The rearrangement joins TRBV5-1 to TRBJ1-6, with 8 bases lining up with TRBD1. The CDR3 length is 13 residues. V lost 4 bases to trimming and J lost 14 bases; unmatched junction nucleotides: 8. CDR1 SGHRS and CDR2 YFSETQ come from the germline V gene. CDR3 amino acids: CASSIDGTGTLHF. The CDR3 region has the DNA TGCGCCAGCAGCATCGACGGGACAGGCACCCTCCACTTT.

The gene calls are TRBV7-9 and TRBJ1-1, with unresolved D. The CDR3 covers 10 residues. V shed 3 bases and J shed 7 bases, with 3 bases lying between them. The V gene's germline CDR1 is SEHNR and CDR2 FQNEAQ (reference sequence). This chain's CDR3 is CASSFIEAFF. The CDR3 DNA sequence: TGTGCCAGCAGCTTTATTGAAGCTTTCTTT.

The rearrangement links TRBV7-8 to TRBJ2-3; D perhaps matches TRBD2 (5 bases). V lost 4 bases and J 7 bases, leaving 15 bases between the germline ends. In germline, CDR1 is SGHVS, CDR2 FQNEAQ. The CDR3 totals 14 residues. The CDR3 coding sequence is TGTGCCAGCAGCTCGAGCGGCCCTCTGAATACGCAGTATTTT. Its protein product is CASSSSGPLNTQYF.

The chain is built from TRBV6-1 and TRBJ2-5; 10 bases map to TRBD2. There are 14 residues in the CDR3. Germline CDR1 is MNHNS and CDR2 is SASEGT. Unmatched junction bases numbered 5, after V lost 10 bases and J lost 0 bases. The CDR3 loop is CATEAGGYQETQYF. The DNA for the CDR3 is TGTGCCACCGAAGCGGGAGGGTACCAAGAGACCCAGTACTTC.

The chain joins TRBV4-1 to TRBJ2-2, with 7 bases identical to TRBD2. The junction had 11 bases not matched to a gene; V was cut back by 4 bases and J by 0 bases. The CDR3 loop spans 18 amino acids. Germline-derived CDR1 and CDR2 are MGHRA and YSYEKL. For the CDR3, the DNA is TGCGCCAGCAGCCTCCTGATGGGGGGGATTCCGAACACCGGGGAGCTGTTTTTT. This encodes CASSLLMGGIPNTGELFF.

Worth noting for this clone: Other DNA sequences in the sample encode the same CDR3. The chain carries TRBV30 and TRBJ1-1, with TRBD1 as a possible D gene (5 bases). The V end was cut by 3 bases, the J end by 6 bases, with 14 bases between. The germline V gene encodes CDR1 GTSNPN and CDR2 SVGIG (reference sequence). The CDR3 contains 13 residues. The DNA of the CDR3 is TGTGCCTGGAGCGTTGGGGGAGTCGCTGAAGCTTTCTTT. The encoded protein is CAWSVGGVAEAFF.

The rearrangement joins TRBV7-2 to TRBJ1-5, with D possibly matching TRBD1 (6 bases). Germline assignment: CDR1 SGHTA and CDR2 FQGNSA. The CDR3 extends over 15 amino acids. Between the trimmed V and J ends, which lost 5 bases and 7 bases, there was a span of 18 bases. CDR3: CASSLDRSFSQPQHF. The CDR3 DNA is TGTGCCAGCAGCCTCGACAGGAGCTTTTCCCAGCCCCAGCATTTT.

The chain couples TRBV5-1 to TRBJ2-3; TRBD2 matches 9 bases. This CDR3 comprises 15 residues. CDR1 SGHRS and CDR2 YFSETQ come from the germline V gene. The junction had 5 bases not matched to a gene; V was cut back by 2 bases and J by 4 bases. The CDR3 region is CASSFSGGPADTQYF. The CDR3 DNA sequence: TGCGCCAGCAGCTTTAGCGGGGGCCCTGCAGATACGCAGTATTTT.